This passage covers 17 T cell receptor beta chains from one sample sequenced in a study of blood T cell repertoires in COVID-19. Clones were sequenced by immunoSEQ multiplex PCR, and TCRdb holds only the in-frame ones, with some missing. The sample includes 70,000 to 85,000 clones, more than 70% of them seen just once. The sequencing sample was made of peripheral blood. The receptors originated from a man older than 75 with active or convalescent COVID-19.

J is TRBJ2-1 and V is TRBV24-1, with 8 bases aligning to TRBD2. CDR1 and CDR2 (germline): KGHDR, SFDVKD. The CDR3 sequence is 17 residues long. J gave up 8 bases and V 5 bases, and 16 bases lay outside the gene matches. The chain's CDR3 is CATSGNHGAGGLHEQFF. In DNA, the CDR3 is TGTGCCACCAGTGGGAACCACGGCGCGGGGGGCTTGCATGAGCAGTTCTTC.

The chain joins TRBV29-1 to TRBJ2-3; maybe TRBD1 (6 bases). Looked up from germline, CDR1 is SQVTM and CDR2 is ANQGSEA. This CDR3 is 16 amino acids long. V dropped 7 bases and J dropped 2 bases, with 22 bases sitting between them. The CDR3 coding sequence is TGCAGCGGTCTCACAGGGAATTGGCAAATCACAGATACGCAGTATTTT. Protein sequence: CSGLTGNWQITDTQYF.

This chain connects TRBV30 to TRBJ1-3; D perhaps matches TRBD1 (6 bases). The CDR3 runs 16 residues. Germline values: CDR1 GTSNPN, CDR2 SVGIG (reference sequence). V was cut by 1 base and J by 0 bases, with 13 bases left in between. In nucleotides, the CDR3 is TGTGCCTGGAGTGGCTTGACAGGACACTCTGGAAACACCATATATTTT. Protein: CAWSGLTGHSGNTIYF.

The chain uses TRBV28 and TRBJ1-4, with 9 bases matching TRBD1. The CDR3 is 15 residues long. Germline V gene sequence: CDR1 MDHEN, CDR2 SYDVKM. With 5 bases clipped from V and 7 bases from J, the junction kept 8 bases outside the gene matches. CDR3 DNA: TGTGCCAGCAGTCTCATTGGACAGGGGTTTGAAAAACTGTTTTTT. Translation gives CASSLIGQGFEKLFF.

The chain is built from TRBV29-1 and TRBJ2-1; no clear D. Germline assignment: CDR1 SQVTM and CDR2 ANQGSEA. CDR3 size: 12 residues. The V and J ends lost 4 bases and 4 bases respectively, with 8 bases between them. The CDR3 here is CSVAHRYNEQFF. The CDR3 DNA follows: TGCAGCGTTGCACACAGATACAATGAGCAGTTCTTC.

The J gene is TRBJ2-5, the V gene TRBV7-2; TRBD1 agrees at 10 bases. J was trimmed by 2 bases and V by 3 bases; bases with no gene match: 6. Germline V gene lookup returns CDR1 SGHTA and CDR2 FQGNSA. The length of the CDR3 is 16 residues. The CDR3 is CASSFAGTGVQETQYF. Here the CDR3 DNA reads TGTGCCAGCAGCTTTGCCGGGACAGGGGTTCAAGAGACCCAGTACTTC.

The chain links TRBV15 to TRBJ1-2, with D perhaps TRBD1 (6 bases). The V gene's germline CDR1 is LNHNV and CDR2 YYDKDF (reference sequence). The CDR3 sequence is 15 residues long. Trimming pared 0 bases from V and 8 bases from J, leaving 16 bases between. The CDR3 spells CATSRDRAGARGYTF. The CDR3 region has the DNA TGTGCCACCAGCAGAGATCGGGCGGGGGCTCGGGGCTACACCTTC.

The chain joins TRBV4-1 to TRBJ2-3; D ambiguous. The V end was cut by 0 bases, the J end by 14 bases, with 15 bases between. This CDR3 has 13 residues. Germline V CDR1 and CDR2: MGHRA, YSYEKL. CDR3 bases: TGCGCCAGCAGCCAAGATCGATGGGCGCTCGGGTATTTT. Translating it yields CASSQDRWALGYF.

The V and J genes are TRBV18 and TRBJ1-4; 11 positions match TRBD1. V shed 6 bases and J 3 bases; nucleotides not matched to a gene: 6. This CDR3 is 16 amino acids long. CDR1 KGHSH and CDR2 LQKENI come from the germline V gene. CDR3 residues: CASSLGTGGANEKLFF. The CDR3 bases are TGTGCCAGCTCCCTGGGGACAGGGGGAGCTAATGAAAAACTGTTTTTT.

This chain uses TRBV6-1 with TRBJ1-3; a possible D gene is TRBD1 (5 bases). The CDR3 loop spans 15 amino acids. Germline lookup yields CDR1 MNHNS and CDR2 SASEGT. V lost 0 bases to trimming and J lost 5 bases, with 11 bases between them. The CDR3 spells CASSEARRDRNTIYF. Here the CDR3 DNA reads TGTGCCAGCAGTGAAGCGCGCAGGGATAGAAACACCATATATTTT.

The chain couples TRBV19 to TRBJ2-1; the match to TRBD2 covers 12 bases. The trim removed 6 bases at V and 7 bases at J, leaving 10 bases unmatched. The CDR3 is 16 amino acids. Germline V gene data show CDR1 as LNHDA and CDR2 as SQIVND (reference sequence). The DNA of the CDR3 is TGTGCCAGTAGATCAACCGGGACTAGCGGGTGGAATGAGCAGTTCTTC. Protein product: CASRSTGTSGWNEQFF.

This chain joins TRBV7-3 and TRBJ2-1, with 10 bases identical to TRBD2. The germline V gene has CDR1 SGHTA and CDR2 FQGTGA. V was clipped by 0 bases and J by 6 bases; unmatched bases: 8. CDR3 length equals 17 residues. CDR3 in DNA: TGTGCCAGCAGCTTAACGTTCCTGGCTAGCGGGGGCAATGAGCAGTTCTTC. Its translation: CASSLTFLASGGNEQFF. The full variable domain, in which reference TRBV7-3 and TRBJ2-1 provide the parts outside the CDR3, is GAGVSQTPSNKVTEKGKYVELRCDPISGHTALYWYRQSLGQGPEFLIYFQGTGAADDSGLPNDRFFAVRPEGSVSTLKIQRTERGDSAVYLCASSLTFLASGGNEQFFGPGTRLTVL.

The V gene is TRBV5-1, the J gene TRBJ1-3, with a tentative D call TRBD1 (5 bases). Deletions cut 0 bases from V and 0 bases from J, with 13 bases between. This CDR3 has 17 residues. Germline V CDR1 and CDR2: SGHRS, YFSETQ. The chain's CDR3 is CASSLEPGLLSGNTIYF. CDR3 in DNA: TGCGCCAGCAGCTTGGAGCCGGGACTACTCTCTGGAAACACCATATATTTT.

This clone was counted once. The chain links TRBV10-3 to TRBJ2-5; weak D call: TRBD1 (6 bases). Trimming removed 10 bases at V and 0 bases at J, with 15 bases between. Germline V gene sequence: CDR1 ENHRY, CDR2 SYGVKD. The CDR3 contains 14 residues. CDR3: CATLPRDNQETQYF. As DNA, the CDR3 is TGTGCCACCCTTCCCCGGGACAACCAAGAGACCCAGTACTTC.

A single count supports this clone. The rearrangement uses TRBV19 and TRBJ2-5; perhaps TRBD1 as D (6 bases). CDR3 length: 13 residues. V was clipped by 10 bases and J by 3 bases, with 15 bases between them. Per the germline V gene, CDR1 is LNHDA and CDR2 is SQIVND (reference sequence). The CDR3 is CATSFGGEETQYF. In nucleotides, the CDR3 is TGTGCCACCTCATTTGGGGGCGAAGAGACCCAGTACTTC.

The chain joins TRBV27 to TRBJ2-7; tentative D call: TRBD1 (5 bases). This CDR3 region has 14 residues. V dropped 10 bases and J dropped 0 bases, with 16 bases sitting between them. Germline V gene lookup returns CDR1 MNHEY and CDR2 SMNVEV (reference sequence). The CDR3, as DNA: TGTGCCACCTCTTATCAGGGCGTCTCCTACGAGCAGTACTTC. This gives the protein CATSYQGVSYEQYF.

V and J are TRBV9 and TRBJ1-2, with D possibly being TRBD1 (5 bases). The CDR3 sequence is 13 residues long. V lost 3 bases, J lost 5 bases, and 11 bases lay in between. Germline assignment: CDR1 SGDLS and CDR2 YYNGEE. CDR3 region: CASSAQGPYGYTF. The CDR3 DNA is TGTGCCAGCAGCGCTCAGGGCCCTTATGGCTACACCTTC.